The source of this T cell receptor beta chain is a study of cytomegalovirus exposure and HLA in healthy donors. Unmatched junction bases numbered 8, after V lost 6 bases and J lost 7 bases. CDR3 length: 14 residues. The germline CDR1 and CDR2 sequences are MNHEY and SVGAGI. Study outcomes and limitations: Near-uniform donor sequencing depth was presumed by presence/absence analyses.

The primer mix had 60 Vbeta and 13 Jbeta primers. Generated by immunoSEQ multiplex PCR, the TCRdb table keeps only in-frame clones and is missing some. The sample holds 250,000 or so clones, about nine tenths seen once. A single count supports this clone. What it binds is not known. V gene TRBV6-5 combines with J gene TRBJ1-4, with TRBD1 identical over 7 bases. Sequenced: PBMCs. This receptor was obtained from a girl aged 2 to 10 in good health and CMV-seronegative. DNA for the CDR3: TGTGCCAGCAGCACCCAGGGGGGAGGTGAAAAACTGTTTTTT. Translation gives CASSTQGGGEKLFF.